Listed here is a single T cell receptor beta chain. Data came from immunoSEQ multiplex PCR; TCRdb stores just in-frame clones and leaves some out. The sample carries roughly 240,000 clones, 83% recorded once. V was cut by 4 bases and J by 5 bases, with 13 bases left in between. Germline loops: CDR1 SGHTA, CDR2 FQGNSA. This CDR3 comprises 14 residues. Exposed volunteers were people who met a COVID-19 case within 2 weeks before study entry. This sample was taken from a study of blood T cell repertoires in COVID-19. Sequencing used PBMCs or T cells enriched from blood (not recorded which). This clonotype was obtained from a woman between 35 and 50 years old who had been exposed to COVID-19. The rearrangement links TRBV7-2 to TRBJ2-3, with D perhaps TRBD2 (6 bases). The CDR3 coding sequence is TGTGCCAGCAGCTCCCGGCGGGGATTAGATACGCAGTATTTT. This translates into CASSSRRGLDTQYF.